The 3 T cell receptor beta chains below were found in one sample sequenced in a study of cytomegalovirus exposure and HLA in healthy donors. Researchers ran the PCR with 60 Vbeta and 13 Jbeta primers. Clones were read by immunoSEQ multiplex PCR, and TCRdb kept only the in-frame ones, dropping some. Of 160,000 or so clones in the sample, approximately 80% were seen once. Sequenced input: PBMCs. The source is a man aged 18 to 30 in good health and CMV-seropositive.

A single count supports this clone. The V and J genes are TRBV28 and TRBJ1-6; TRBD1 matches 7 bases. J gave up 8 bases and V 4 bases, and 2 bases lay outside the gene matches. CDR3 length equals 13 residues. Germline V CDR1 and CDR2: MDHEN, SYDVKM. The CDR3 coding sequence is TGTGCCAGCAGTTGGGACAGCGATTCACCCCTCCACTTT. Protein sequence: CASSWDSDSPLHF. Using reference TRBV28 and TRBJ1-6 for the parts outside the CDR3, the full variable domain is DVKVTQSSRYLVKRTGEKVFLECVQDMDHENMFWYRQDPGLGLRLIYFSYDVKMKEKGDIPEGYSVSREKKERFSLILESASTNQTSMYLCASSWDSDSPLHFGNGTRLTVT.

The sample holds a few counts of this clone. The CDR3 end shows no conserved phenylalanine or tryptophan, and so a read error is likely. The CDR3 region has the DNA TGTGCCAGCAGTAGACAGCCCAATTCACCCCTCCACCTT. Translating it yields CASSRQPNSPLHL. The rearrangement joins TRBV6-5 to TRBJ1-6, with D perhaps matching TRBD1 (5 bases). Germline V CDR1 and CDR2: MNHEY, SVGAGI. The CDR3 has 13 residues. V was clipped by 5 bases and J by 7 bases, with 9 bases between them.

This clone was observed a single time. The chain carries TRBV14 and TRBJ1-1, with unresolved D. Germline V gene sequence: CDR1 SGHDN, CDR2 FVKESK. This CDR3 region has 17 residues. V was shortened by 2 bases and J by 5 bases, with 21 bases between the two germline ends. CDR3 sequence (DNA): TGTGCCAGCAGCCAACTCCCGAGGGTCGAGGGTTGGACTGAAGCTTTCTTT. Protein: CASSQLPRVEGWTEAFF.